A selection of T cell receptor beta chains follows, all from one sample in a study of monozygotic twins with inflammatory bowel disease. From its re-call of the 5' RACE reads, TCRdb lists each CDR3 protein once, without DNA. This table lists some 170,000 distinct CDR3 sequences. Sequencing used blood. The receptors originated from a human donor with ulcerative colitis or Crohn's disease, or a healthy co-twin of an affected twin (not recorded which). The CDR3 runs from the conserved cysteine through the conserved F or W. Each record gives: V gene, J gene, CDR3 protein.

V: TRBV18
J: TRBJ2-7
CDR3: CASSPRQGRIYEQYF

V: TRBV12-3/TRBV12-4
J: TRBJ2-2
CDR3: CASSLMAGTGELFF

V: TRBV12-3/TRBV12-4
J: TRBJ1-3
CDR3: CASRSPQGATGNTIYF

V: TRBV29-1
J: TRBJ2-7
CDR3: CSVERRLAGHYEQYF

V: TRBV3-1
J: TRBJ2-7
CDR3: CASSRTGNGLYYEQYF

V: TRBV7-2
J: TRBJ1-5
CDR3: CASSANREPQHF

V: TRBV27
J: TRBJ2-3
CDR3: CASGASRSTDTQYF

V: TRBV24-1
J: TRBJ2-2
CDR3: CATSDLGPDTGELFF

V: TRBV30
J: TRBJ2-7
CDR3: CAWSARGQASYEQYF

V: TRBV7-2
J: TRBJ2-5
CDR3: CASSQLETQYF

V: TRBV15
J: TRBJ2-5
CDR3: CATSISNQETQYF

V: TRBV7-9
J: TRBJ1-1
CDR3: CASSLVGNEAFF

V: TRBV29-1
J: TRBJ2-7
CDR3: CSATGVAYEQYF

V: TRBV7-2
J: TRBJ2-1
CDR3: CASSLLAGLNNEQFF

V: TRBV29-1
J: TRBJ2-2
CDR3: CSGMNTGELFF

V: TRBV28
J: TRBJ2-1
CDR3: CASSSAGREGHNEQFF

V: TRBV12-5
J: TRBJ2-2
CDR3: CASGWDTVSGELFF

V: TRBV5-1
J: TRBJ2-7
CDR3: CASSYAGGSYEQYF

V: TRBV6-5
J: TRBJ2-7
CDR3: CASSYRLDFSYEQYF

V: TRBV10-3
J: TRBJ2-5
CDR3: CAIRYTGSETQYF